A single sample gave rise to the 3 T cell receptor beta chains below, sequenced in a study of blood T cell repertoires in COVID-19. TCRdb's table, derived via immunoSEQ multiplex PCR, lists solely in-frame clones and lacks some. The sample has about 160,000 clones; around nine tenths are singletons. The sequenced sample consisted of PBMCs or T cells enriched from blood (not recorded which). These receptors came from a woman aged 50 to 60 who had recovered from COVID-19.

The chain uses TRBV5-6 and TRBJ1-1; the D gene is possibly TRBD1 (6 bases). Germline CDR1 and CDR2: SGHDT and YYEEEE. The V end lost 4 bases, the J end lost 3 bases, and 10 bases lay between the germline ends. There are 13 residues in the CDR3. The DNA for the CDR3 is TGTGCCAGCAGCCTGGGGGCCCACACTGAAGCTTTCTTT. This sequence encodes CASSLGAHTEAFF.

The chain joins TRBV10-3 to TRBJ1-4, with D uncertain. Germline V gives CDR1 ENHRY, CDR2 SYGVKD. There are 15 residues in the CDR3. V was pared by 4 bases and J by 8 bases, with 17 bases between. The CDR3 DNA reads TGTGCCATCAGTGGCGGACTGGAAGGACGAGAAAAACTGTTTTTT. It yields the protein CAISGGLEGREKLFF.

This chain connects TRBV30 to TRBJ2-7; maybe TRBD2 (6 bases). The CDR3 runs 12 residues. The V gene lost 1 base and the J gene lost 4 bases, with 8 bases spanning the gap. Germline CDR1 and CDR2: GTSNPN and SVGIG (reference sequence). In nucleotides, the CDR3 is TGTGCCTGGAGTGGTGGGACTTACGAGCAGTACTTC. Translated, it gives CAWSGGTYEQYF.